The 15 T cell receptor beta chains listed next were all sequenced from one sample in a study of cytomegalovirus exposure and HLA in healthy donors. The PCR was carried out with 60 Vbeta primers and 13 Jbeta primers. Using immunoSEQ multiplex PCR, the repertoire was profiled, and TCRdb retains in-frame clones only, with some absent. In the table there are roughly 90,000 clones, about 88% of which are singletons. The sample consisted of PBMCs. All receptors derive from a man in his late teens or twenties in good health and CMV-seronegative.

This sequence joins TRBV5-1 and TRBJ1-1; D might be TRBD1 (5 bases). This CDR3 is built from 14 residues. The V end lost 5 bases, the J end lost 3 bases, and 14 bases lay between the germline ends. The germline V gene has CDR1 SGHRS and CDR2 YFSETQ. In nucleotides, the CDR3 is TGCGCCAGCAGTTCGGGGGAAGGGCACACTGAAGCTTTCTTT. Its protein is CASSSGEGHTEAFF.

The V gene is TRBV10-3, the J gene TRBJ2-7; 8 bases are a match to TRBD2. Germline-derived CDR1 and CDR2 are ENHRY and SYGVKD. Trimming removed 6 bases from V and 5 bases from J; junction bases left unmatched: 12. The CDR3 totals 15 residues. The CDR3 here is CAIRAGEREFHEQYF. The CDR3 region has the DNA TGTGCCATCAGGGCGGGGGAGCGGGAGTTCCACGAGCAGTACTTC.

The sample holds one count of this clone. The chain is built from TRBV1 and TRBJ2-7; the D call of TRBD1 is as the table states it, not checked on the DNA. TRBV1 is reported as a pseudogene. The CDR3 contains 12 residues. CDR3 in amino acids: CTSSHFIYEQYF. The CDR3 DNA reads as TGCACCAGCAGTCATTTCATCTACGAGCAGTACTTC.

This chain uses TRBV7-2 with TRBJ1-5; D remains unclear. CDR1 and CDR2 (germline): SGHTA, FQGNSA. There are 12 residues in the CDR3. V lost 7 bases to trimming and J lost 5 bases, with 9 bases between them. The CDR3 region is CASKNPDQPQHF. CDR3 coding DNA: TGTGCCAGCAAAAATCCAGATCAGCCCCAGCATTTT.

This clone was seen more than once but under ten times. The chain joins TRBV5-4 to TRBJ1-1; TRBD1 aligns across 7 bases. The length of the CDR3 is 14 residues. Germline-derived CDR1 and CDR2 are SGHNT and YYREEE (reference sequence). After removal of 4 bases from V and 1 base from J, the junction contained 4 bases not matched to a gene. The CDR3: CASSGNRGNTEAFF. CDR3 nucleotide sequence: TGTGCCAGCAGCGGAAACAGGGGGAACACTGAAGCTTTCTTT.

The V gene is TRBV7-2, the J gene TRBJ2-1; TRBD2 matches at 8 bases. The CDR3 consists of 15 residues. Germline CDR1 SGHTA, CDR2 FQGNSA. V gave up 2 bases and J gave up 4 bases; unmatched junction bases: 4. The CDR3 sequence is CASSLKSGGYNEQFF. The CDR3 bases are TGTGCCAGCAGCTTAAAAAGCGGGGGATACAATGAGCAGTTCTTC. Drawing the rest from reference TRBV7-2 and TRBJ2-1, the complete variable domain is GAGVSQSPSNKVTEKGKDVELRCDPISGHTALYWYRQSLGQGLEFLIYFQGNSAPDKSGLPSDRFSAERTGGSVSTLTIQRTQQEDSAVYLCASSLKSGGYNEQFFGPGTRLTVL.

This clone was seen a handful of times. The chain couples TRBV10-3 to TRBJ1-2; D not resolved. CDR3 length: 14 residues. Germline CDR1 reads ENHRY; CDR2 reads SYGVKD. Trimming removed 0 bases from V and 4 bases from J, with 9 bases in between. The CDR3: CAISESTGSYGYTF. In DNA, the CDR3 is TGTGCCATCAGTGAGTCGACTGGGTCCTATGGCTACACCTTC.

This clone was seen once. This chain connects TRBV27 to TRBJ1-6, with TRBD1 identical over 8 bases. The CDR3 contains 14 residues. The V and J ends lost 0 bases and 13 bases, in that order; junction bases with no gene match: 5. Germline V gene lookup returns CDR1 MNHEY and CDR2 SMNVEV (reference sequence). The CDR3 loop is CASSLSRGRAPLHF. CDR3 sequence (DNA): TGTGCCAGCAGTTTATCCAGGGGGCGGGCCCCCCTCCACTTT.

The CDR3 sequence: CASSQGQGRQYF. As DNA, the CDR3 is TGTGCCAGCAGCCAAGGACAGGGTCGGCAGTATTTT. V usage is TRBV14 and J usage is TRBJ2-3; 7 positions agree with TRBD1. Unmatched junction bases numbered 3, after V lost 1 base and J lost 11 bases. The CDR3 loop spans 12 amino acids. Germline CDR1 SGHDN, CDR2 FVKESK.

The chain carries TRBV28 and TRBJ1-5; a possible D gene is TRBD1 (5 bases). Germline V CDR1 and CDR2: MDHEN, SYDVKM. The ends were cut back, 5 bases at V and 6 bases at J, with 17 bases in the middle. The CDR3 totals 15 residues. CDR3 protein: CASSLSGQGLQPQHF. DNA of the CDR3: TGTGCCAGCAGTCTCTCGGGGCAGGGACTTCAGCCCCAGCATTTT.

The chain couples TRBV5-1 to TRBJ1-2, with D possibly matching TRBD1 (5 bases). Trimming pared 4 bases from V and 1 base from J, leaving 11 bases between. The CDR3 sequence is 14 residues long. From germline, CDR1 is SGHRS and CDR2 YFSETQ. CDR3 protein: CASSASGGNYGYTF. The CDR3 DNA is TGCGCCAGCAGCGCTAGCGGGGGTAACTATGGCTACACCTTC.

This clone was seen a handful of times. The chain has TRBV5-1 and TRBJ2-5, with 10 bases aligning to TRBD2. The CDR3 spans 14 residues. Germline V gene sequence: CDR1 SGHRS, CDR2 YFSETQ. J lost 11 bases, V lost 6 bases, and 13 bases had no gene match. The CDR3 nucleotides are TGCGCCAGCAATGGTGAGCGGGAGGGCCTAACGCAGTACTTC. As protein: CASNGEREGLTQYF.

The genes are TRBV13 and TRBJ2-7, with 9 bases identical to TRBD1. V was clipped by 5 bases and J by 1 base; unmatched bases: 6. There are 15 residues in the CDR3. CDR1 PRHDT and CDR2 FYEKMQ come from the germline V gene (reference sequence). CDR3 nucleotides: TGTGCCAGCAGCACGAACAGGGGGCTATCCTACGAGCAGTACTTC. Amino acids: CASSTNRGLSYEQYF.

This clone occurred once. The genes are TRBV6-5 and TRBJ1-2, with 8 bases aligning to TRBD1. The V gene end was trimmed by 5 bases and the J gene end by 4 bases; junction bases not matched to a gene: 6. This CDR3 has 14 amino acids. Per germline, CDR1 MNHEY and CDR2 SVGAGI. Here the CDR3 reads CASSPDRALYGYTF. In DNA, the CDR3 is TGTGCCAGCAGTCCGGACAGGGCGCTCTATGGCTACACCTTC.

The J gene is TRBJ2-7, the V gene TRBV11-2; D might be TRBD1 (6 bases). Germline V gene sequence: CDR1 SGHAT, CDR2 FQNNGV. The CDR3 spans 14 residues. The V gene lost 5 bases and the J gene lost 3 bases, with 14 bases spanning the gap. CDR3 loop: CASSTGTLIYEQYF. The CDR3 coding sequence is TGTGCCAGCAGCACCGGGACATTGATCTACGAGCAGTACTTC.